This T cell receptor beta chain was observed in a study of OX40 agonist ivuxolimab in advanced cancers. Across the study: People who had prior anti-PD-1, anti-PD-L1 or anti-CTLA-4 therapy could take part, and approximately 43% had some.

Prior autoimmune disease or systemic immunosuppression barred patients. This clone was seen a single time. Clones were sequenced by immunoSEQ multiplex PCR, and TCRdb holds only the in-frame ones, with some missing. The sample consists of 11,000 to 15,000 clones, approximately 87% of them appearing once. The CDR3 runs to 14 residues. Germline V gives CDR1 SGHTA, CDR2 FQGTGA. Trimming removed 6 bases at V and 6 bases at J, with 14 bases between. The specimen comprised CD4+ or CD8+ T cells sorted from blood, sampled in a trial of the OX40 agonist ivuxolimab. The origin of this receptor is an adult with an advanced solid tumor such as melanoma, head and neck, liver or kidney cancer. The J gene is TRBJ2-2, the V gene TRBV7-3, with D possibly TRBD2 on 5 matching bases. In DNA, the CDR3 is TGTGCCAGCAGACTAAGTACGGAGGCCGGGGAGCTGTTTTTT. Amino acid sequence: CASRLSTEAGELFF.